The source of this TCR beta chain is a study of T cell changes during pregnancy in multiple sclerosis. Libraries were prepared by immunoSEQ multiplex PCR; TCRdb keeps only in-frame clonotypes and omits some of them. The repertoire holds some 64,000 clones, with about nine tenths as singletons. In germline, CDR1 is SGHRS, CDR2 YFSETQ. The CDR3 runs 17 residues. With V trimmed by 4 bases and J by 3 bases, 13 bases remained unmatched. This clonotype originated in a female donor with multiple sclerosis, enrolled in a pregnancy study. The V gene is TRBV5-1, the J gene TRBJ2-3; 8 nucleotides align to TRBD1. Specimen: peripheral blood, collected in the first trimester of pregnancy. The CDR3 protein is CASSNGQGRQGTDTQYF. CDR3 nucleotide sequence: TGCGCCAGCAGCAACGGACAGGGCCGCCAAGGAACAGATACGCAGTATTTT.